These T cell receptor beta chains were read from a single sample in a study of identical twins. TCRdb used MiXCR to reprocess the 5' RACE reads, holding one entry per CDR3 protein. The sample lists around 200,000 distinct CDR3 sequences, around a tenth occurring once. Sequenced sample: memory (CD45RO+) T cells sorted from blood. These TCRs come from a woman younger than 35 in good health. Each CDR3 is given with its conserved first and last residue. D genes are given only for firm matches. Size is stated for part of the rows, as once, few or many counts, or as a class when the clone is expanded.

clone size	D gene	J gene	V gene	CDR3 DNA	CDR3 protein
few	TRBD2	TRBJ2-1	TRBV29-1	TGCAGCGTCGAGCGGGGGAGCTCCTACAATGAGCAGTTCTTC	CSVERGSSYNEQFF
many	.	TRBJ2-5	TRBV5-1	TGCGCCAGCAGCGGCAGGATGGATGGGGATCAAGAGACCCAGTACTTC	CASSGRMDGDQETQYF
.	.	TRBJ1-4	TRBV19	TGTGCCAGTAAGGGACTCGCAACTAATGAAAAACTGTTTTTT	CASKGLATNEKLFF
.	.	TRBJ2-5	TRBV7-9	TGTGCCAGCAGCCTGGCTACCCGGTACTTC	CASSLATRYF
.	.	TRBJ1-6	TRBV6-2/TRBV6-3	TGTGCCAGCATTCGAGACTTCGGCGGGAGTTCACCCCTCCACTTT	CASIRDFGGSSPLHF
.	TRBD2	TRBJ2-1	TRBV11-2	TGTGCCAGCAGCTTTGGGACTAGGGGATACAATGAGCAGTTCTTC	CASSFGTRGYNEQFF
few	.	TRBJ2-3	TRBV29-1	TGCAGCGTTGAATCAGGGGAGGGATTAGATACGCAGTATTTT	CSVESGEGLDTQYF
.	.	TRBJ1-5	TRBV7-9	TGTGCCAGCAGCTCCTCCGGGACGGATAGCAATCAGCCCCAGCATTTT	CASSSSGTDSNQPQHF
.	.	TRBJ1-1	TRBV29-1	TGCAGCACACCCCGCCGGGGGGCAAACATGAACACTGAAGCTTTCTTT	CSTPRRGANMNTEAFF
.	.	TRBJ2-1	TRBV18	TGTGCCAGCTCACCAACTAGTCCCACCTACAATGAGCAGTTCTTC	CASSPTSPTYNEQFF
few	TRBD1	TRBJ1-6	TRBV28	TGTGCCAGCACCTGGAAGGGACAGGGTAATTCACCCCTCCACTTT	CASTWKGQGNSPLHF
many	.	TRBJ2-7	TRBV5-1	TGCGCCAGCAGCTTGGCGTCCCAGACCTACGAGCAGTACTTC	CASSLASQTYEQYF
many	.	TRBJ2-1	TRBV27	TGTGCCAGCAGAGAAGGGGCACCCTCCTACAATGAGCAGTTCTTC	CASREGAPSYNEQFF
few	.	TRBJ2-1	TRBV28	TGTGCCAGCAGTTTTGGAGGCCATGAGCAGTTCTTC	CASSFGGHEQFF
.	TRBD1	TRBJ2-7	TRBV7-6	TGTGCCAGCAGCTTATCAGGGGGCACCGAGCAGTACTTC	CASSLSGGTEQYF
few	.	TRBJ1-6	TRBV7-2	TGTGCCAGCAGACTCATGACAGGCGTGTCACCCCTCCACTTT	CASRLMTGVSPLHF
few	.	TRBJ2-7	TRBV5-5	TGTGCCAGCAGCTCTATGGGTGCTGCCTACGAGCAGTACTTC	CASSSMGAAYEQYF
few	TRBD1	TRBJ2-2	TRBV20-1	TGCAGTGCCCGGGACAGGGCCGCGAACACCGGGGAGCTGTTTTTT	CSARDRAANTGELFF
many	.	TRBJ1-5	TRBV6-1	TGTGCCAGCAGTGCAGGGTGGAGCAATCAGCCCCAGCATTTT	CASSAGWSNQPQHF
few	.	TRBJ1-1	TRBV7-2	TGTGCCAGCAGCCAACGGTGGGGCAGTGATGAAGCTTTCTTT	CASSQRWGSDEAFF
few	.	TRBJ2-3	TRBV5-1	TGCGCCAGCAGATACGTGGGTTACCATACCCCGACAGATACGCAGTATTTT	CASRYVGYHTPTDTQYF
.	.	TRBJ1-1	TRBV5-4	TGTGCCAGCAGCTTTTCGCTCGACTGGGAAGCTTTCTTT	CASSFSLDWEAFF
.	TRBD2	TRBJ2-3	TRBV9	TGTGCCAGCAGCGTAGTCCCTGGGACTAGCGGGGGCCCCCTGGGCACAGATACGCAGTATTTT	CASSVVPGTSGGPLGTDTQYF
.	TRBD2	TRBJ2-1	TRBV5-8	TGTGCCAGCATCAATATAGCGGGTGCCTCCAATGAGCAGTTCTTC	CASINIAGASNEQFF
.	TRBD2	TRBJ2-1	TRBV7-2	TGTGCCAGCAGCCCCCTAAGCGGGAGCGGTCTCAATGAGCAGTTCTTC	CASSPLSGSGLNEQFF
few	.	TRBJ2-3	TRBV18	TGTGCCAGCTCACCGACGAAAACAGATACGCAGTATTTT	CASSPTKTDTQYF
.	TRBD2	TRBJ2-1	TRBV6-5	TGTGCCAGCAGTTACTCGCGGGGGGCGGGCAATGAGCAGTTCTTC	CASSYSRGAGNEQFF
.	TRBD1	TRBJ1-2	TRBV4-1	TGCGCCAGCACTCCGACCCCCGGGACAGTCTATGGCTACACCTTC	CASTPTPGTVYGYTF
.	.	TRBJ2-1	TRBV2	TGTGCCAGCAGTGAGTGGCTAGCGCGCTACAATGAGCAGTTCTTC	CASSEWLARYNEQFF
.	.	TRBJ2-3	TRBV3-1	TGTGCCAGCACCCAGGGGTCCACAGATACGCAGTATTTT	CASTQGSTDTQYF
.	.	TRBJ2-2	TRBV6-2/TRBV6-3	TGTGCCAGCAACCGGGCGGGGGCTCCCACCGGGGAGCTGTTTTTT	CASNRAGAPTGELFF
few	TRBD1	TRBJ1-6	TRBV2	TGTGCCAGCACCGGACAGGGGAAGAATAATTCACCCCTCCACTTT	CASTGQGKNNSPLHF
.	.	TRBJ2-2	TRBV30	TGTGCCTCTGAGGACACCGGGGAGCTGTTTTTT	CASEDTGELFF
many	.	TRBJ1-1	TRBV5-6	TGTGCCAGCAGCTTGGGGGCCGCTGAAGCTTTCTTT	CASSLGAAEAFF
few	.	TRBJ2-7	TRBV11-2	TGTGCCAGCAGCTCGGCTGCCGGGGTAAGGTCCTACGAGCAGTACTTC	CASSSAAGVRSYEQYF
few	.	TRBJ2-5	TRBV7-9	TGTGCCAGCAGCGTAAGGGACCCCAGCGGGACCCAGTACTTC	CASSVRDPSGTQYF
few	.	TRBJ2-2	TRBV20-1	TGCAGTGCCCCTCTCAGACCGGGACTGTTCACCGGGGAGCTGTTTTTT	CSAPLRPGLFTGELFF
.	TRBD1	TRBJ2-5	TRBV5-6	TGTGCCAGCAGCCGGGGACAGCTAGAAGAGACCCAGTACTTC	CASSRGQLEETQYF
many	TRBD1	TRBJ2-7	TRBV20-1	TGCAGTGCTAGTTTTCCTAGGGGGCCCTACGAGCAGTACTTC	CSASFPRGPYEQYF
.	.	TRBJ2-5	TRBV20-1	TGCAGTGCTATCCGACGGATCCAAGAGACCCAGTACTTC	CSAIRRIQETQYF
.	.	TRBJ2-3	TRBV29-1	TGCGGGGGGGCAGTCGGGGGGCACGCCCGTACGCAGTATTTT	CGGAVGGHARTQYF